The clone carrying this T cell receptor beta chain showed up just once. Sequenced by immunoSEQ multiplex PCR; TCRdb stores in-frame clones only, minus some. The sample consists of about 320,000 clones, roughly 86% of them appearing once. These data are taken from a study of blood T cell repertoires in COVID-19. CDR1 is SGHAT, CDR2 FQNNGV, per germline. V was trimmed by 5 bases and J by 3 bases, leaving 8 bases between them. The CDR3 consists of 13 residues. The J gene is TRBJ1-5, the V gene TRBV11-2; no clear D gene. This TCR was sampled from a woman under 40 with COVID-19, enrolled during active disease. The sample consisted of peripheral blood. The CDR3 DNA sequence: TGTGCCAGCAGCATGGGCCCCAATCAGCCCCAGCATTTT. Its protein product is CASSMGPNQPQHF.